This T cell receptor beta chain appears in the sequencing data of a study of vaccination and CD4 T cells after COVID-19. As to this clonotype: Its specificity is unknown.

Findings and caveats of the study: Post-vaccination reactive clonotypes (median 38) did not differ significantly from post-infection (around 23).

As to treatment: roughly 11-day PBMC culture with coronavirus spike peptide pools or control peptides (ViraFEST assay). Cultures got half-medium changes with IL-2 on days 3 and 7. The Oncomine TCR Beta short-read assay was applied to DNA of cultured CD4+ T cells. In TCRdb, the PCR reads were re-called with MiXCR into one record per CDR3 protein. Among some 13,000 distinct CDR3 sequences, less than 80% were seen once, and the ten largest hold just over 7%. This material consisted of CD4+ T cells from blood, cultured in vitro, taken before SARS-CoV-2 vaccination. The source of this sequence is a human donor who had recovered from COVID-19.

Here the CDR3 DNA reads TGTGCCAGCAGTGATCCAGTTGCAGGCTACACCTTC. Translating gives CASSDPVAGYTF. The chain has TRBV25-1 and TRBJ1-2; no clear D. Germline V lookup: CDR1 MGHDK, CDR2 SYGVNS. V was clipped by 3 bases and J by 8 bases, with 10 bases between them. This CDR3 is built from 12 residues.